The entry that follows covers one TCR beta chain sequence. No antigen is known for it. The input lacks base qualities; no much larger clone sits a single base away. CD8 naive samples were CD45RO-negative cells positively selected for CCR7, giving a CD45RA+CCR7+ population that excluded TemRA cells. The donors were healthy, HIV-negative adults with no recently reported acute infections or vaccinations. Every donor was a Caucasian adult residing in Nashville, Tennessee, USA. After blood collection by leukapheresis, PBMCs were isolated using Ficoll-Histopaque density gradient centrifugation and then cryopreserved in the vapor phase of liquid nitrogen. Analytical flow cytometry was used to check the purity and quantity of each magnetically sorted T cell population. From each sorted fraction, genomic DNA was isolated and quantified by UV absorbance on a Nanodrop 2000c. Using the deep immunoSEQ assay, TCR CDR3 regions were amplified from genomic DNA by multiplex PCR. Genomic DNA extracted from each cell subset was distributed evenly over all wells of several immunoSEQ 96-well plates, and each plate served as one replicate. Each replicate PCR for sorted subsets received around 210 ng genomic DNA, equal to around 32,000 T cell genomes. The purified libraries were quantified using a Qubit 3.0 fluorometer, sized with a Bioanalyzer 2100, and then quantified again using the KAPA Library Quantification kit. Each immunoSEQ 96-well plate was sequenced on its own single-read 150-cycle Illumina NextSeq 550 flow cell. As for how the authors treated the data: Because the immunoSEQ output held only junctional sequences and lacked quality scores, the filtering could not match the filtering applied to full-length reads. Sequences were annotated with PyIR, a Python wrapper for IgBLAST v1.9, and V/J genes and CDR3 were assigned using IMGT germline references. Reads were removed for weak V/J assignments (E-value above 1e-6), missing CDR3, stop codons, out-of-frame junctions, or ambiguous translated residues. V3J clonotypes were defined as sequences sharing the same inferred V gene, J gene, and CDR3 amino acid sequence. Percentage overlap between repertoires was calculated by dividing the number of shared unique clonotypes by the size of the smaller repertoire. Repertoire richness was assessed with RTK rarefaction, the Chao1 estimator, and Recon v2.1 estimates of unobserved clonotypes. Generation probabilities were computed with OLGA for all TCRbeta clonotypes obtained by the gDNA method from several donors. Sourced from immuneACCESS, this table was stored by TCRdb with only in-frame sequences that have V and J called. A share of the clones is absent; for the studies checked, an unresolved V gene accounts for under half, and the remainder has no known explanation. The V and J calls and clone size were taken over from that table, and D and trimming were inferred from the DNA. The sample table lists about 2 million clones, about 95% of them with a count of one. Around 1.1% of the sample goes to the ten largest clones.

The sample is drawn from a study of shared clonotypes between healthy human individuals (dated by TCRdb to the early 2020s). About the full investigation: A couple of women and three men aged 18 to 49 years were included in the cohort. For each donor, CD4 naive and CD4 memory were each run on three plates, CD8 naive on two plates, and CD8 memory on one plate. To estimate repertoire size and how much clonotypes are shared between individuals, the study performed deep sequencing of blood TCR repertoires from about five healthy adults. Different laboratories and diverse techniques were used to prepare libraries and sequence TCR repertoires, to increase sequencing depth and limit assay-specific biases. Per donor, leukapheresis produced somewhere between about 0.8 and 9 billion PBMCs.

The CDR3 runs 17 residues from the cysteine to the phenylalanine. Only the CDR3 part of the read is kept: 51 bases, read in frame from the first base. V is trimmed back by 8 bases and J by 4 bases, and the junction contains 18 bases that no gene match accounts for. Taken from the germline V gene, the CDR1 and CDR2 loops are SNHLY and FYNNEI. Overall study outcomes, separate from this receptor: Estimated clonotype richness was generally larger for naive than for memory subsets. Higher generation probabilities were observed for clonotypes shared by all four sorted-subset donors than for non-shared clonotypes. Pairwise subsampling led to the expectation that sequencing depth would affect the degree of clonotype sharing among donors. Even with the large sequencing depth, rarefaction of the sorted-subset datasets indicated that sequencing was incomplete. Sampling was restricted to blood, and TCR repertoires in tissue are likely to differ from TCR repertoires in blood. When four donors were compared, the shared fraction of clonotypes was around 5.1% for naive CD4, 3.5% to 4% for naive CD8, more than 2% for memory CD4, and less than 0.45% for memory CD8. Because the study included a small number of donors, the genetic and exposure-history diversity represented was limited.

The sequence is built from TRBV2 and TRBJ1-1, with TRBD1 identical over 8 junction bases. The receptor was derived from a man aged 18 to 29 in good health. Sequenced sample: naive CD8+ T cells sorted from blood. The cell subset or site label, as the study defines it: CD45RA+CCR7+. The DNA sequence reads TGTGCCAGCCAACCGAGGGCAGGGGGCTTCCTTCTCACTGAAGCTTTCTTT. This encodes CASQPRAGGFLLTEAFF.